A single sample gave rise to the 12 T cell receptor beta chains below, sequenced in a study of T cells expressing NK-cell markers. From the 5' RACE reads, TCRdb lists one entry per CDR3 protein and no DNA. Its table records about half a million distinct CDR3 sequences. Sequenced sample: blood T cells: a sorted CD56 or NKG2C T cell subset, CD4+ or CD8+ T cells, or bulk PBMC T cells (not recorded which). The receptors stem from a woman aged 45-65 years in good health.

This sequence joins TRBV27 and TRBJ2-7; TCRdb picks TRBD1, but there is no DNA to check that call. Looked up from germline, CDR1 is MNHEY and CDR2 is SMNVEV (reference sequence). This CDR3 region has 15 residues. The CDR3 is CASSQTGTGGDEQYF.

This chain connects TRBV24-1 to TRBJ2-5; TCRdb names TRBD2, which stays unverified in the absence of DNA. The CDR3 loop spans 14 amino acids. The V gene's germline CDR1 is KGHDR and CDR2 SFDVKD. CDR3 loop: CATGRGGSQETQYF.

The J gene is TRBJ2-7, the V gene TRBV7-8; TCRdb designates TRBD2, a call that cannot be tested without DNA. This CDR3 region has 17 residues. CDR1 is SGHVS and CDR2 is FQNEAQ in the germline V gene. CDR3 region: CASSLDLTSGRIYEQYF.

This chain uses TRBV14 with TRBJ2-7; TCRdb lists TRBD1, though no DNA is available to test this call. Germline assignment: CDR1 SGHDN and CDR2 FVKESK. The CDR3 length is 13 residues. The CDR3 sequence: CASSQKGRGEQYF.

J is TRBJ2-5 and V is TRBV30; no DNA is available, so the TRBD2 call from TCRdb remains unchecked. The CDR3 sequence is 16 residues long. Germline V gene lookup returns CDR1 GTSNPN and CDR2 SVGIG (reference sequence). The CDR3 reads CAWSTGLADQGETQYF. Full variable domain (rest looked up from reference TRBV30 and TRBJ2-5): SQTIHQWPATLVQPVGSPLSLECTVEGTSNPNLYWYRQAAGRGLQLLFYSVGIGQISSEVPQNLSASRPQDRQFILSSKKLLLSDSGFYLCAWSTGLADQGETQYFGPGTRLLVL.

This chain uses TRBV30 with TRBJ2-1; TCRdb's assignment of TRBD2 cannot be checked, as there is no DNA. Per the germline V gene, CDR1 is GTSNPN and CDR2 is SVGIG (reference sequence). The CDR3 spans 14 residues. This chain's CDR3 is CAWSTSPSGYEQFF.

The J gene is TRBJ2-3, the V gene TRBV2; TCRdb reports TRBD1, a call that lacks DNA to check it against. From germline, CDR1 is SNHLY and CDR2 FYNNEI. The CDR3 has 16 amino acids. The CDR3 protein is CASSEARGLGTDTQYF.

The CDR3 is CASSTLVTDTQYF. The V and J genes are TRBV28 and TRBJ2-3; TCRdb indicates TRBD2, and absent DNA this call remains unverified. The V gene's germline CDR1 is MDHEN and CDR2 SYDVKM. This CDR3 has 13 amino acids.

This rearrangement joins TRBV19 to TRBJ2-1. The CDR3 spans 13 residues. Germline-derived CDR1 and CDR2 are LNHDA and SQIVND (reference sequence). CDR3 residues: CASSEQPTNEQFF.

The V call is TRBV6-5, the J call TRBJ2-2; the TCRdb call, TRBD1, lacks DNA for checking. Per germline, CDR1 MNHEY and CDR2 SVGAGI. There are 16 residues in the CDR3. This CDR3 is CASSYRRDSPTGELFF.

V usage is TRBV5-1 and J usage is TRBJ2-5; the TRBD2 assignment by TCRdb is unverifiable without DNA. Per germline, CDR1 SGHRS and CDR2 YFSETQ. The CDR3 totals 17 residues. The CDR3 is CASSLDSSGRSRETQYF.

V and J are TRBV9 and TRBJ2-3; the D call of TRBD1 rests on TCRdb alone, since no DNA is present to check it. Germline CDR1 is SGDLS and CDR2 is YYNGEE. The CDR3 sequence is 11 residues long. CDR3 residues: CASSVGGTQYF.